This TCR beta chain is drawn from a study of human T cells and chemical hapten exposure (dated by TCRdb to about 2021). General notes on the study: Libraries were pooled for sequencing, and per-sample TCR yields varied mainly because of small differences in library volumes within the pool. Peripheral blood TCR repertoire changes were tracked in vivo in alopecia patients during primary and secondary sensitization to the hapten diphenylcyclopropenone (DPC). Both TCR alpha and TCR beta chains were sequenced from each blood RNA sample.

Study-wide conclusions, independent of this receptor: The number of TCRs above 1 in 1000 frequency did not change with DPC sensitization; there was no evidence of global repertoire structure alterations. Repeated subsampling changed both the strength of the expansion versus patch-test correlation and the threshold at which the correlation became significant.

This clonotype was seen a handful of times. Its specific antigen is unknown. Base-call qualities are not available, and no considerably larger clone is one nucleotide away. The intended sense of this specimen's time point label: healthy volunteer bleed at 2 weeks. Total RNA was isolated from unfractionated whole blood collected in Tempus Blood RNA tubes. About 5 healthy volunteers served as TCR sequencing controls and were bled at day 0, 2 weeks and 6 weeks. Between the V and J ends, shortened by 5 bases and 0 bases respectively, the junction contains 11 bases. The CDR3, from cysteine to phenylalanine, totals 15 residues. CDR3 DNA only is kept here, 45 bases in frame from base 1. CDR1 and CDR2 are drawn from the germline V gene (reference sequence): DFQATT, SNEGSKA. Preparation of the library involved RACE. TCRdb records NextSeq 500 as the sequencer. During library preparation, unique molecular identifiers were attached to individual cDNA molecules so that TCRs could be counted quantitatively and reproducibly. The paper's data handling went like this. Samples had a median of roughly 99,000 TCRs, with a range from about 23,224 to 750,000. V, J and CDR3 annotation of the TCR reads was performed with the Decombinator software suite. To make PS versus PT1 abundance plots, every sample was subsampled to the same number of TCRs (28,000). TCRs were defined as expanded if absent before sensitization and observed at least eight times at the 2-week time point. TCRdb cleaned the public reads at Q25 with fastp, built clones with MiXCR and kept in-frame beta chains. When rows share a CDR3 protein, they turn into one entry using the most common DNA and genes. The V and J calls come from TCRdb's annotation, not from the publication. Counted in this sample were about 130,000 distinct CDR3 sequences; 9% to 10% of them appeared once. Around 1.7% of the sample lies in the top ten.

Sequenced input: whole blood. The rearranged chain carries TRBV20-1 and TRBJ2-6; a tentative D match to TRBD1 spans 6 bases. The TCR originated in a male donor in good health. Some clones in this sample may be carry-over from other donors' samples. The bases are TGCAGTGCTGGTGGACAGTCCTCTGGGGCCAACGTCCTGACTTTC. Its translation is CSAGGQSSGANVLTF.